This T cell receptor (beta chain) was identified in a study of T cells in Graves' hyperthyroidism and ophthalmopathy. The wider study: Peripheral blood was drawn at first diagnosis, prior to all treatment.

Researchers took RNA transcripts and amplified the TCR beta CDR3 regions from them. An initial round of RT-PCR targeting the TCR CDR3 relied on the HTBI primer set. From the multiplex PCR reads, TCRdb called clonotypes with MiXCR, one entry per CDR3 protein. The top ten hold 33% of the sample, which has roughly 330,000 distinct CDR3 sequences, roughly 15% seen once. Details on this clonotype: The antigen remains undetermined.

Germline CDR1 KGHSH, CDR2 LQKENI. The CDR3 length is 17 residues. V was shortened by 1 base and J by 4 bases, with 20 bases between the two germline ends. General study findings and limits: Blood shared most expanded thyroid clonotypes above 0.001.

Sequences were obtained from blood. This clonotype was obtained from a man aged 25 to 40 with Graves' hyperthyroidism. V gene TRBV18 combines with J gene TRBJ2-7; D possibly corresponds to TRBD2 (5 bases). CDR3 DNA sequence: TGTGCCAGCTCACCACGGGAACTGGACCTAGCTGTTTACGAGCAGTACTTC. Translated: CASSPRELDLAVYEQYF.